Given below is one TCR beta chain in context. Germline assignment: CDR1 SGHVS and CDR2 FQNEAQ. The ends were cut back, 3 bases at V and 6 bases at J, with 14 bases in the middle. This CDR3 is built from 15 residues. This specimen belongs to a study of blood T cell repertoires in COVID-19. Original analysis: Amplification with reference gene primers provided the estimates of nucleated cell counts. The assay was immunoSEQ multiplex PCR, and TCRdb's table has in-frame clones only and misses some. The V and J calls and clone size were taken over from that table, and D and trimming were inferred from the DNA. The sample has roughly 100,000 clones, roughly nine tenths seen once.

This receptor was taken from an older woman with acute or convalescent COVID-19. The sample comprised peripheral blood. The V and J genes are TRBV7-8 and TRBJ2-2; no firm D call. CDR3 sequence (DNA): TGTGCCAGCAGCTTCTCTGGCGGAGTTGCCGGGGAGCTGTTTTTT. Encoded protein: CASSFSGGVAGELFF.